The entry below describes one T cell receptor beta chain. Original methodology: Reference gene primers were amplified, and this amplification served to estimate nucleated cell counts. Profiling relied on immunoSEQ multiplex PCR, and the TCRdb table lists in-frame clones only, not all of them. V and J calls and clone size are as listed in that table; D and trimming were resolved from the DNA. The repertoire includes 25,000 to 35,000 clones, approximately 91% of them detected once, and roughly 9.5% sits in the top ten. The V end lost 5 bases, the J end lost 6 bases, and 10 bases lay between the germline ends. This CDR3 has 12 amino acids. The sample is drawn from a study of blood T cell repertoires in COVID-19. Whole-study context: Italy, Spain and the United States were the sources of the convalescent and acute COVID-19 samples. In each case, the material was cDNA or gDNA derived from T cells, B-cell-depleted T cells, or PBMCs.

Sequencing was done on a sample of peripheral blood. This chain links TRBV12-3 or TRBV12-4 with TRBJ1-1; D is undetermined. The clonotype was recovered from a human donor with active COVID-19. The donor label of this sample is uncertain. Here the CDR3 DNA reads TGTGCCAGCAGTCGGGAAGTCGCTGAAGCTTTCTTT. Translation gives CASSREVAEAFF.